This TCR beta chain comes out of a study of T cell changes during pregnancy in multiple sclerosis. Sequencing was performed with immunoSEQ multiplex PCR; in TCRdb, only in-frame clones are kept and a portion is missing. The table lists 29,000 or so clones, 80% to 90% of them singletons. This clone has only a few counts. The sample consisted of CD8+ T cells from peripheral blood mononuclear cells, taken in the second trimester of pregnancy. This TCR derives from a female donor with multiple sclerosis, enrolled in a pregnancy study.

The CDR3 loop reads CASRGRSPYEQYF. CDR3 DNA: TGTGCCAGCAGGGGCAGGTCTCCCTACGAGCAGTACTTC. V gene TRBV27 combines with J gene TRBJ2-7; D not certain. There are 13 residues in the CDR3. Trimming pared 6 bases from V and 2 bases from J, leaving 11 bases between. The germline gives CDR1 MNHEY, CDR2 SMNVEV (reference sequence).